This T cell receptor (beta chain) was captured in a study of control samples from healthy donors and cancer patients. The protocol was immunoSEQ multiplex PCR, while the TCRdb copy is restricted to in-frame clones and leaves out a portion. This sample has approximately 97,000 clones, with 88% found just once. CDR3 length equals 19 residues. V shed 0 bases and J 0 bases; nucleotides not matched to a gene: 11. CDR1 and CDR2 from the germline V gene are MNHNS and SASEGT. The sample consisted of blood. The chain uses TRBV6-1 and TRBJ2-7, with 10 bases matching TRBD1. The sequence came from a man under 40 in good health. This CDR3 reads CASSEAQFPGTGASYEQYF. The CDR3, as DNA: TGTGCCAGCAGTGAAGCGCAATTCCCTGGGACAGGGGCCTCCTACGAGCAGTACTTC.